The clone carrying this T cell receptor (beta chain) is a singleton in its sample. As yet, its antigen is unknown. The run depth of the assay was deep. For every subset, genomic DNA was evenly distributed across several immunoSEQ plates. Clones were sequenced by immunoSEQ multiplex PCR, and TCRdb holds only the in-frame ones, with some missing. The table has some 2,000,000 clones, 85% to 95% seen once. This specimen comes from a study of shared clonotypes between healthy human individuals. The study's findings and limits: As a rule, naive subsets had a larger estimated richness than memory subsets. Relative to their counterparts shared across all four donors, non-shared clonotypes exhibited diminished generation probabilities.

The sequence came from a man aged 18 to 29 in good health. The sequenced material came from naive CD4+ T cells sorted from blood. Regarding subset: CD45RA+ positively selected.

Written as DNA, the CDR3 is TGCGCCAGCAGCCAAGGGTGGGGTGCAGATACGCAGTATTTT. Protein product: CASSQGWGADTQYF. The gene calls are TRBV4-3 and TRBJ2-3; unclear D gene. CDR3 size: 14 residues. Germline-derived CDR1 and CDR2 are LGHNA and YSLEER. The germline V and J ends were trimmed by 1 base and 4 bases, with 9 bases remaining between them.